This TCR beta chain was sequenced in a study of T cell responses to AZD1222 COVID-19 vaccine. Notes on the study in general: The repertoires were collected only after the peak T cell response. Once two AZD1222 doses were given, Spike-specific TCR breadth and depth went up. Among the donors, most were white British and more were female, and clonal diversity was possibly underestimated.

Sequencing used immunoSEQ multiplex PCR; TCRdb keeps in-frame clones, though not all of them. The repertoire includes around 100,000 clones, around 87% of them detected once, and 4.2% sits in the top ten. This clone was detected once. Its antigen is as yet unknown. The CDR3 is 13 amino acids. V lost 1 base and J 2 bases, leaving 6 bases between the germline ends. Germline CDR1 and CDR2: GTSNPN and SVGIG (reference sequence). This sequence originates from an adult in good health. The genes are TRBV30 and TRBJ1-5, with D unresolved. Sequenced material: peripheral blood, taken on day 0 of MenACWY control vaccination. CDR3 protein: CAWSDRGNQPQHF. The CDR3 nucleotides are TGTGCCTGGAGTGATCGGGGCAATCAGCCCCAGCATTTT. Variable domain in full (rest from reference TRBV30 and TRBJ1-5): SQTIHQWPATLVQPVGSPLSLECTVEGTSNPNLYWYRQAAGRGLQLLFYSVGIGQISSEVPQNLSASRPQDRQFILSSKKLLLSDSGFYLCAWSDRGNQPQHFGDGTRLSIL.